Below are 7 T cell receptor beta chains sequenced from a single sample in a study of PD-L1 blockade in urothelial cancer. Generated by immunoSEQ multiplex PCR, the TCRdb table keeps only in-frame clones and is missing some. The sample holds tens of thousands of clones, more than 75% seen once. Sequenced here: PBMCs, sampled around atezolizumab (anti-PD-L1) treatment. All receptors derive from a man aged 70 or older with urothelial cancer.

This clone came up once. The genes are TRBV19 and TRBJ2-2; 12 bases match TRBD2. The CDR3 consists of 17 residues. V was pared by 7 bases and J by 3 bases, with 9 bases of the junction left unmatched. Looked up from germline, CDR1 is LNHDA and CDR2 is SQIVND (reference sequence). Written as DNA, the CDR3 is TGTGCCAGTAACAATGGGCTAGCGGGGGGGGACACCGGGGAGCTGTTTTTT. Encoded protein: CASNNGLAGGDTGELFF.

The rearrangement joins TRBV11-3 to TRBJ2-1; TRBD2 is a possible D gene (6 bases). The ends were cut back, 3 bases at V and 9 bases at J, with 15 bases in the middle. Germline values: CDR1 SGHNT, CDR2 YENEEA. This CDR3 is 14 amino acids long. CDR3 in amino acids: CASSLGGIRGEQFF. In DNA form, the CDR3 reads TGTGCCAGCAGCTTGGGCGGGATTAGGGGTGAGCAGTTCTTC.

The chain employs TRBV5-1 and TRBJ2-1, with D possibly matching TRBD1 (7 bases). The CDR3 runs 15 residues. V lost 3 bases to trimming and J lost 3 bases, with 13 bases between them. Germline V lookup: CDR1 SGHRS, CDR2 YFSETQ. This chain's CDR3 is CASSWGAGGYNEQFF. DNA of the CDR3: TGCGCCAGCAGCTGGGGGGCAGGGGGCTACAATGAGCAGTTCTTC.

CDR3 sequence reads: CASSFLSGAGTDTQYF. The CDR3 bases are TGCGCCAGCAGCTTCTTGAGCGGAGCGGGCACAGATACGCAGTATTTT. This chain links TRBV5-1 with TRBJ2-3; possible D gene TRBD2, 5 bases. CDR3 size: 16 residues. CDR1 is SGHRS and CDR2 is YFSETQ in the germline V gene. Trimming cost V 2 bases and J 1 base, with 14 bases left between them.

This chain connects TRBV4-3 to TRBJ1-2; D may be TRBD1 (6 bases). This CDR3 comprises 15 residues. Germline V CDR1 and CDR2: LGHNA, YSLEER. V was pared by 0 bases and J by 8 bases, with 16 bases between. The CDR3 is CASSQDLQGMRGYTF. The CDR3 DNA reads TGCGCCAGCAGCCAAGATCTGCAGGGGATGAGGGGCTACACCTTC.

The V and J genes are TRBV5-4 and TRBJ1-5, with 8 bases aligning to TRBD1. CDR3 length equals 15 residues. In germline, CDR1 is SGHNT, CDR2 YYREEE (reference sequence). J was trimmed by 7 bases and V by 4 bases; bases with no gene match: 10. This CDR3 is CASSQSTGDKQPQHF. The CDR3 nucleotides are TGTGCCAGCAGCCAGTCGACAGGGGACAAACAGCCCCAGCATTTT.

V is TRBV5-1 and J is TRBJ2-3, with D unresolved. Trimming cost V 0 bases and J 5 bases, with 10 bases left between them. The CDR3 is 14 amino acids. Germline CDR1 is SGHRS and CDR2 is YFSETQ. The CDR3 sequence is CASSLGNSEDTQYF. CDR3 coding DNA: TGCGCCAGCAGCTTGGGCAACTCCGAAGATACGCAGTATTTT. Supplemented by reference TRBV5-1 and TRBJ2-3, the full variable domain reads KAGVTQTPRYLIKTRGQQVTLSCSPISGHRSVSWYQQTPGQGLQFLFEYFSETQRNKGNFPGRFSGRQFSNSRSEMNVSTLELGDSALYLCASSLGNSEDTQYFGPGTRLTVL.